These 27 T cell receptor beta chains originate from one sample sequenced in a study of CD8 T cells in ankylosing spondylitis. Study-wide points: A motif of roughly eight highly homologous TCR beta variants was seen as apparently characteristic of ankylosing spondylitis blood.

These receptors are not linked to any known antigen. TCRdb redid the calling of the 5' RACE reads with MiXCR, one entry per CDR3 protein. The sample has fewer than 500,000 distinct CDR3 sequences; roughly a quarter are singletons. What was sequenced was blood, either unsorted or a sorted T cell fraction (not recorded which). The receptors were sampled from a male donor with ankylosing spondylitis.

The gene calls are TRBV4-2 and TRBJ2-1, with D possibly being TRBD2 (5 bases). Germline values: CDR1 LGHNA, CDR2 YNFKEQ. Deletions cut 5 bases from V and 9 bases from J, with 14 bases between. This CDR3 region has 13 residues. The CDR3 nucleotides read TGTGCCAGCAGCGAAACTAGGAATGGTGAGCAGTTCTTC. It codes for CASSETRNGEQFF.

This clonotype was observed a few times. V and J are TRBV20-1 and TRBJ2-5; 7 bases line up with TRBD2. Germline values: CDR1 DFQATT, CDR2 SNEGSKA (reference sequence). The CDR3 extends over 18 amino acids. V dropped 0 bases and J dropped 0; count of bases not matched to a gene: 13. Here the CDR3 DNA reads TGCAGTGCTAGAGATCCGGGGAGGGAGCCTGGGTACCAAGAGACCCAGTACTTC. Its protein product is CSARDPGREPGYQETQYF.

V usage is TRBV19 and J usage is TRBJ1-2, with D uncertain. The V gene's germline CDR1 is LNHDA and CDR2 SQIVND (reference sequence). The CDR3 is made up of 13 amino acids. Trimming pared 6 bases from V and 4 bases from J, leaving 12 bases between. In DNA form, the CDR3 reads TGTGCCAGTAGCGCGATAGAAAGCTATGGCTACACCTTC. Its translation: CASSAIESYGYTF.

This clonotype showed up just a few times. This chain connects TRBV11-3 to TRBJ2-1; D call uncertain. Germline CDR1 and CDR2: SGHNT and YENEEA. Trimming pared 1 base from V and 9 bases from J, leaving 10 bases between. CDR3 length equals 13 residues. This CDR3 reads CASSLGRHGEQFF. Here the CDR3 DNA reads TGTGCCAGCAGCTTAGGTAGACATGGTGAGCAGTTCTTC.

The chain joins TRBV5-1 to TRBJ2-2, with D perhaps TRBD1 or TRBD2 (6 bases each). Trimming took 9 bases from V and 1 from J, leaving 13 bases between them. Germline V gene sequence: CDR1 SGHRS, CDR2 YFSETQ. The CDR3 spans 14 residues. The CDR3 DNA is TGCGCCACCGGTGGAGGGGGGAACACCGGGGAGCTGTTTTTT. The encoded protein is CATGGGGNTGELFF.

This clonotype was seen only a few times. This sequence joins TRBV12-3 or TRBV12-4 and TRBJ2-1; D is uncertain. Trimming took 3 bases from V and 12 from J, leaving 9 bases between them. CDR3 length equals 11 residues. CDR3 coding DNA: TGTGCCAGCAGTTTGAGTTATGGGCAGTTCTTC. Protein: CASSLSYGQFF.

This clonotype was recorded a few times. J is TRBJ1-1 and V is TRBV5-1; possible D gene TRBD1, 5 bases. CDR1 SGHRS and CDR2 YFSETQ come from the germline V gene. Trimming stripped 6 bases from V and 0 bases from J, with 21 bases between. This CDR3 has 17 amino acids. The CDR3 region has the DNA TGCGCCAGCACCCCCAGGAGGGGACGAAACATGAACACTGAAGCTTTCTTT. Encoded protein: CASTPRRGRNMNTEAFF.

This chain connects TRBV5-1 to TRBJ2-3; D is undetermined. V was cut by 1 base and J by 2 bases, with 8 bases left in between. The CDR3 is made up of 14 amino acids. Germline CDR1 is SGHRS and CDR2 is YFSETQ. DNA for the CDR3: TGCGCCAGCAGCTTGAAGGGTGCCACAGATACGCAGTATTTT. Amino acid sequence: CASSLKGATDTQYF.

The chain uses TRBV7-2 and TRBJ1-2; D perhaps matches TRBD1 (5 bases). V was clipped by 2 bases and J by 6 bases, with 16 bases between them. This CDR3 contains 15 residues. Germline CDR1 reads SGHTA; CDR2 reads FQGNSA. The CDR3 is CASSLPAGRGDGYTF. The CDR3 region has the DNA TGTGCCAGCAGCTTACCGGCAGGGAGGGGTGATGGCTACACCTTC.

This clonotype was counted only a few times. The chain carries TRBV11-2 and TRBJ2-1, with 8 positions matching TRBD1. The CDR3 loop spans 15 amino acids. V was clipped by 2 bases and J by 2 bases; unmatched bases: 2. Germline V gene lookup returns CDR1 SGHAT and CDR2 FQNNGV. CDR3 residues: CASSLTQGAYNEQFF. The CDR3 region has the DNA TGTGCCAGCAGCTTAACACAGGGGGCCTACAATGAGCAGTTCTTC.

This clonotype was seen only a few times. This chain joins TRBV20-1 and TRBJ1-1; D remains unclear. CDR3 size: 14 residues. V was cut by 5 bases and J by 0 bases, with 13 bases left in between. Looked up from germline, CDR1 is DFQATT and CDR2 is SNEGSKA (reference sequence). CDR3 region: CSAPQDSMNTEAFF. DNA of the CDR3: TGCAGTGCTCCCCAAGACTCTATGAACACTGAAGCTTTCTTT.

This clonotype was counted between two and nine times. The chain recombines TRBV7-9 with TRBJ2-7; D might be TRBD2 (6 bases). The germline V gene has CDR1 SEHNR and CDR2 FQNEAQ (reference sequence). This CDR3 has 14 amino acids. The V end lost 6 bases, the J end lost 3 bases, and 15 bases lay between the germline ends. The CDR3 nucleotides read TGTGCCAGCAGACCCTCGGGACTTAACTACGAGCAGTACGTC. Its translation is CASRPSGLNYEQYV.

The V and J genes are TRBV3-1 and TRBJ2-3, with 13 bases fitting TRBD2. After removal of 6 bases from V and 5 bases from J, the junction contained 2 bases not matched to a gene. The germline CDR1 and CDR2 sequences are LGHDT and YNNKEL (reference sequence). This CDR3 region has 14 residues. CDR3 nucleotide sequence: TGTGCCAGCAGACTAGCGGGAGGGAAAGATACGCAGTATTTT. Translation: CASRLAGGKDTQYF.

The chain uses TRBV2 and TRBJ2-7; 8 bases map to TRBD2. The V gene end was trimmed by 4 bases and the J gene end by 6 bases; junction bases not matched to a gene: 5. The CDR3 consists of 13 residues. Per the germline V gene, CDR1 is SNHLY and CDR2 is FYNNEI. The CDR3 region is CASSATSGVEQYV. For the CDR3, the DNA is TGTGCCAGCAGTGCCACTAGCGGCGTCGAGCAGTACGTC.

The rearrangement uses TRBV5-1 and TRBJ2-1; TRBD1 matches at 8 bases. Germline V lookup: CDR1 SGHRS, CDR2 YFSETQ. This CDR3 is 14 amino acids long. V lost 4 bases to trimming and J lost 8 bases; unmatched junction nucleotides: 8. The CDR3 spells CASSSQGAWDEQFF. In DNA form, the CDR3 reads TGCGCCAGCAGCAGCCAGGGGGCCTGGGATGAGCAGTTCTTC.

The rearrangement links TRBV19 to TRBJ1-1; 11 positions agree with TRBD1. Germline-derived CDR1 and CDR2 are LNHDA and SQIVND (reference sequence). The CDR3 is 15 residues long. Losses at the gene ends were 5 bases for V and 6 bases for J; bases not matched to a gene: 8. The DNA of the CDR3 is TGTGCCAGTAGTTCGGACAGGGGGCGCAGGGCTGAAGCTTTCTTT. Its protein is CASSSDRGRRAEAFF.

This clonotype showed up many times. CDR3 sequence: CASSLGGADTQYF. In DNA, the CDR3 is TGTGCCAGCAGTTTAGGGGGGGCAGATACGCAGTATTTT. The rearrangement joins TRBV12-3 or TRBV12-4 to TRBJ2-3; maybe TRBD2 (6 bases). The CDR3 spans 13 residues. Trimming left V 1 base short and J 4 bases short, with 6 bases between.

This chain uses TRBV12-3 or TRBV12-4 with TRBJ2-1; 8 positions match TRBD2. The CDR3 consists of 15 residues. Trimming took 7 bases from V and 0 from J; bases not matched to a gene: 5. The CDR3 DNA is TGTGCCAGCATATTTAGCGGGACCTCCTACAATGAGCAGTTCTTC. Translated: CASIFSGTSYNEQFF.

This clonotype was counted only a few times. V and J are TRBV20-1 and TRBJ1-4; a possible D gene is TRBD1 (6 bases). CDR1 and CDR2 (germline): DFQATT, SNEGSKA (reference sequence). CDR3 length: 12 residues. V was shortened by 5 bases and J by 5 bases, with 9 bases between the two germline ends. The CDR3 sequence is CSAWTANEKLFF. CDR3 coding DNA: TGCAGTGCTTGGACAGCCAATGAAAAACTGTTTTTT.

The CDR3 is CASSSQQGATYEQYF. CDR3 DNA: TGTGCCAGCAGCTCACAACAGGGGGCTACCTACGAGCAGTACTTC. The chain recombines TRBV7-6 with TRBJ2-7; 9 positions match TRBD1. Germline lookup yields CDR1 SGHVS and CDR2 FNYEAQ. The CDR3 sequence is 15 residues long. Germline trimming cut 4 bases from V and 2 bases from J; bases unmatched to any gene: 6.

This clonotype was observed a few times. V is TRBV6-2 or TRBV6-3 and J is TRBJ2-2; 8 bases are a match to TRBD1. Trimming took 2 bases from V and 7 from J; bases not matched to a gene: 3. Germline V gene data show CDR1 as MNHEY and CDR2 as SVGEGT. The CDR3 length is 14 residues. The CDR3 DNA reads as TGTGCCAGCAGTTACGCAGGGGGCCACGGGGAGCTGTTTTTT. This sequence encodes CASSYAGGHGELFF.

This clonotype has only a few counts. The CDR3 protein is CASSPQGANNEQFF. Here the CDR3 DNA reads TGCGCCAGCAGCCCACAGGGGGCGAACAATGAGCAGTTCTTC. The rearrangement uses TRBV5-1 and TRBJ2-1, with 9 bases matching TRBD1. Germline V gene lookup returns CDR1 SGHRS and CDR2 YFSETQ. The CDR3 consists of 14 residues. V dropped 4 bases and J dropped 5; count of bases not matched to a gene: 4.

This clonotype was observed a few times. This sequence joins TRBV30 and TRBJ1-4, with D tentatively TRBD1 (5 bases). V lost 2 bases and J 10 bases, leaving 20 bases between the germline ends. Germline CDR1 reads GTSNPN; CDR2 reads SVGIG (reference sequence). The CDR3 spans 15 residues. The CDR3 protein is CAWSRTGTARGKLFF. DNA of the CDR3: TGTGCCTGGAGTCGCACCGGGACTGCTCGCGGAAAACTGTTTTTT.

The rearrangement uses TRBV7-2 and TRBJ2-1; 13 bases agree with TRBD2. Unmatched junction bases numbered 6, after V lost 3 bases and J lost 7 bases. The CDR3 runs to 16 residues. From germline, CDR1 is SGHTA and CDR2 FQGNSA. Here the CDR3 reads CASSFTGTSGTNEQFF. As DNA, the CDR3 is TGTGCCAGCAGCTTCACCGGGACTAGCGGGACTAATGAGCAGTTCTTC.

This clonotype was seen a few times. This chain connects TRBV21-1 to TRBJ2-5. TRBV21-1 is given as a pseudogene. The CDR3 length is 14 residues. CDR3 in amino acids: CASSKDKGMETQYF. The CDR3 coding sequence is TGTGCCAGCAGCAAAGATAAAGGGATGGAGACCCAGTACTTC.

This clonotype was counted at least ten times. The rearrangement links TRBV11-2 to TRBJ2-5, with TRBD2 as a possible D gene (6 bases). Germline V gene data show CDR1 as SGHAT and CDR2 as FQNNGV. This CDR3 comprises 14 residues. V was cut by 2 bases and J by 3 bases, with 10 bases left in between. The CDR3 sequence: CASSLLAPKETQYF. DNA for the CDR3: TGTGCCAGCAGCTTACTAGCGCCTAAAGAGACCCAGTACTTC.

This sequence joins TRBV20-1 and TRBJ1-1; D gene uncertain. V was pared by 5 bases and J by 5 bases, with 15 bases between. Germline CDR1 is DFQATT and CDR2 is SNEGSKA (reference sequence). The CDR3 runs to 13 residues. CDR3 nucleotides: TGCAGTGCTCTACCTTTCAGCGGAACTGAAGCTTTCTTT. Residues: CSALPFSGTEAFF.